These 14 T cell receptor beta chains came from one sample sequenced in a study of cytomegalovirus exposure and HLA in healthy donors (dated by TCRdb to between 2016 and 2019). To prepare the library, the immunoSEQ multiplex PCR assay was applied. For the multiplex PCR, a mixture combining 60 forward primers for TCR Vbeta segments and 13 reverse primers for TCR Jbeta segments was used. TCRdb holds this immuneACCESS table with in-frame rearrangements only. Some clones are missing; in checked studies, unresolved V genes explain under half, and the rest has no known cause. Counted in this sample were around 100,000 clones; around 80% of them appeared once. The ten top clones hold under 3% of the sample. The sample consisted of PBMCs. The receptors stem from a woman aged 18-35 years in good health and CMV-seropositive.

The chain links TRBV19 to TRBJ2-7; 9 bases map to TRBD1. The CDR3 is 14 residues long. After removal of 5 bases from V and 2 bases from J, the junction contained 4 bases not matched to a gene. Germline V lookup: CDR1 LNHDA, CDR2 SQIVND (reference sequence). Here the CDR3 reads CASSPGQGTYEQYF. The CDR3, as DNA: TGTGCCAGTAGTCCCGGACAGGGGACCTACGAGCAGTACTTC.

The chain is built from TRBV10-3 and TRBJ1-2; D may be TRBD1 (6 bases). Germline V gene lookup returns CDR1 ENHRY and CDR2 SYGVKD. This CDR3 is built from 12 residues. V was clipped by 0 bases and J by 13 bases, with 12 bases between them. CDR3 sequence: CAISESGDNRTF. The CDR3, as DNA: TGTGCCATCAGTGAGTCGGGGGACAACCGCACCTTC.

The chain employs TRBV5-1 and TRBJ2-7, with TRBD2 identical over 7 bases. The CDR3 consists of 15 residues. Germline V gene data show CDR1 as SGHRS and CDR2 as YFSETQ. With V trimmed by 0 bases and J by 5 bases, 8 bases remained unmatched. The CDR3 DNA reads TGCGCCAGCAGCTTGGTTTGGCGGGAGACCGACGAGCAGTACTTC. As protein: CASSLVWRETDEQYF.

V and J are TRBV28 and TRBJ1-2; D not resolved. Trimming took 5 bases from V and 6 from J, leaving 13 bases between them. Germline CDR1 is MDHEN and CDR2 is SYDVKM. The CDR3 extends over 13 amino acids. The CDR3 region is CASSPRSRDGYTF. Written as DNA, the CDR3 is TGTGCCAGCAGTCCCCGTTCGAGGGATGGCTACACCTTC.

Only a few counts were recorded for this clone. This chain links TRBV5-1 with TRBJ2-5; D unresolved. V shed 4 bases and J shed 2 bases, with 12 bases lying between them. There are 14 residues in the CDR3. Germline CDR1 is SGHRS and CDR2 is YFSETQ. CDR3 bases: TGCGCCAGCAGCCCCGACTTACGGCAAGAGACCCAGTACTTC. Its protein is CASSPDLRQETQYF.

V usage is TRBV27 and J usage is TRBJ1-1; 10 bases line up with TRBD1. J was trimmed by 6 bases and V by 4 bases; bases with no gene match: 5. CDR3 length: 14 residues. Per germline, CDR1 MNHEY and CDR2 SMNVEV (reference sequence). CDR3 sequence: CASSSTGGRPEAFF. CDR3 nucleotides: TGTGCCAGCAGTTCGACAGGGGGCCGCCCTGAAGCTTTCTTT.

The chain combines TRBV28 with TRBJ2-7, with a possible D match to TRBD2 (5 bases). The CDR3 covers 14 residues. Germline values: CDR1 MDHEN, CDR2 SYDVKM. V was pared by 2 bases and J by 3 bases, with 11 bases between. The CDR3 spells CASSLRNRDYEQYF. The CDR3 nucleotides are TGTGCCAGCAGTTTAAGGAACCGGGACTACGAGCAGTACTTC.

CDR3 amino acids: CASSFSDTQYF. For the CDR3, the DNA is TGCGCCAGCAGCTTCTCAGATACGCAGTATTTT. The V call is TRBV4-1, the J call TRBJ2-3, with D hard to call. The ends were cut back, 5 bases at V and 4 bases at J, with 4 bases in the middle. The germline gives CDR1 MGHRA, CDR2 YSYEKL. The CDR3 consists of 11 residues.

This clone appeared once. The chain joins TRBV19 to TRBJ1-4, with D hard to call. Per germline, CDR1 LNHDA and CDR2 SQIVND (reference sequence). V lost 5 bases and J 1 base, leaving 8 bases between the germline ends. The CDR3 extends over 14 amino acids. The CDR3 region has the DNA TGTGCCAGTAGTGGAGGGCTAACTAATGAAAAACTGTTTTTT. Amino acid sequence: CASSGGLTNEKLFF.

The genes are TRBV5-8 and TRBJ1-2; no definite D call. This CDR3 region has 11 residues. The V gene lost 0 bases and the J gene lost 14 bases, with 11 bases spanning the gap. Germline V gene sequence: CDR1 SGHTS, CDR2 YDEGEE. This CDR3 reads CASSLDSPATF. The CDR3 DNA sequence: TGTGCCAGCAGCTTGGACAGTCCGGCGACCTTC.

The chain couples TRBV30 to TRBJ2-2; 7 bases map to TRBD2. V shed 2 bases and J 6 bases; nucleotides not matched to a gene: 9. Germline-derived CDR1 and CDR2 are GTSNPN and SVGIG (reference sequence). This CDR3 region has 15 residues. The CDR3: CAWSLGGGRAGELFF. DNA for the CDR3: TGTGCCTGGAGTCTCGGGGGAGGGCGGGCCGGGGAGCTGTTTTTT.

The genes are TRBV7-9 and TRBJ1-1; D call uncertain. This CDR3 spans 14 amino acids. The germline V and J ends were trimmed by 1 base and 4 bases, with 10 bases remaining between them. Germline lookup yields CDR1 SEHNR and CDR2 FQNEAQ (reference sequence). The CDR3 reads CASSLGVRSTEAFF. The CDR3 bases are TGTGCCAGCAGCTTAGGTGTGCGGAGCACTGAAGCTTTCTTT.

The V gene is TRBV7-3, the J gene TRBJ2-2, with 12 bases lining up with TRBD2. CDR1 and CDR2 (germline): SGHTA, FQGTGA. The trim removed 1 base at V and 6 bases at J, leaving 6 bases unmatched. This CDR3 is built from 17 residues. The DNA of the CDR3 is TGTGCCAGCAGCTTAAGAGCAAGACTAGCGGGAGCCGGGGAGCTGTTTTTT. Residues: CASSLRARLAGAGELFF.

The chain is built from TRBV7-9 and TRBJ2-5, with TRBD2 matching 10 bases. The DNA end favors TRBJ2-7, so the J call may be wrong. The CDR3 sequence is 13 residues long. The germline gives CDR1 SEHNR, CDR2 FQNEAQ (reference sequence). This CDR3 is CASSTSGAYEQYF. CDR3 in DNA: TGTGCCAGCAGTACTAGCGGGGCCTACGAGCAGTACTTC.